The sample holds many counts of the clone carrying this TCR beta chain. The antigen is not known. This record comes from a study of regulatory T cells in long-lasting Graves disease. Study at large: Prior antithyroid drug treatment in newly diagnosed Graves' patients lasted under 3 months. Overall study results and limits: TCR diversity in persistent Graves' patients was below that of newly diagnosed ones.

Between the trimmed V and J ends, which lost 3 bases and 1 base, there was a span of 14 bases. The CDR3 spans 16 residues. The V gene's germline CDR1 is MDHEN and CDR2 SYDVKM. The TCR beta library used iRepertoire HTBI primers with Arm-PCR amplification of CDR3. TCRdb fed the multiplex PCR reads into MiXCR, producing one record per CDR3 protein. This table holds a few hundred thousand distinct CDR3 sequences, 14% found once. The time point: newly diagnosed GD, antithyroid drugs for less than 3 months. Researchers made the TCR library from RNA that was extracted from PBMCs. Another study also made use of these data, one on T cells in Graves' hyperthyroidism and ophthalmopathy. That source reports: Disease duration under 2 months; hyperthyroidism patients were aged 18 to 65. By a 13 V-J model, ophthalmopathy was set apart from stable hyperthyroidism.

This sample comprised peripheral blood mononuclear cells (PBMCs), obtained at new diagnosis, from a patient treated with antithyroid drugs. This rearrangement joins TRBV28 to TRBJ2-3, with D perhaps TRBD2 (6 bases). The sequence was obtained from a woman aged 45 to 65 with Graves disease. The CDR3: CASSLDYQGGTDTQYF. Written as DNA, the CDR3 is TGTGCCAGCAGTTTGGACTACCAGGGAGGCACAGATACGCAGTATTTT. Full variable domain (rest looked up from reference TRBV28 and TRBJ2-3): DVKVTQSSRYLVKRTGEKVFLECVQDMDHENMFWYRQDPGLGLRLIYFSYDVKMKEKGDIPEGYSVSREKKERFSLILESASTNQTSMYLCASSLDYQGGTDTQYFGPGTRLTVL.